The 3 T cell receptor beta chains presented below share a single source sample, sequenced in a study of T cell responses to AZD1222 COVID-19 vaccine. The assay was immunoSEQ multiplex PCR, and TCRdb's table has in-frame clones only and misses some. The sample shows 130,000 or so clones, about 90% of them seen only once. The sample in question was peripheral blood, obtained 28 days after the second AZD1222 dose. The receptors stem from an adult who received the AZD1222 COVID-19 vaccine.

The chain uses TRBV7-8 and TRBJ1-1; D might be TRBD1 (6 bases). In germline, CDR1 is SGHVS, CDR2 FQNEAQ. V dropped 0 bases and J dropped 5 bases, with 19 bases sitting between them. The CDR3 covers 17 residues. The CDR3 DNA reads TGTGCCAGCAGCTTAGCGCGGGGGCCCCCTTTAGGGACTGAAGCTTTCTTT. Protein product: CASSLARGPPLGTEAFF. The variable domain in full, with the rest retrieved from reference TRBV7-8 and TRBJ1-1, is GAGVSQSPRYKVAKRGQDVALRCDPISGHVSLFWYQQALGQGPEFLTYFQNEAQLDKSGLPSDRFFAERPEGSVSTLKIQRTQQEDSAVYLCASSLARGPPLGTEAFFGQGTRLTVV.

The chain employs TRBV29-1 and TRBJ2-1, with D perhaps TRBD1 (7 bases). The CDR3 runs to 15 residues. Per germline, CDR1 SQVTM and CDR2 ANQGSEA. Trimming removed 6 bases from V and 3 bases from J, with 18 bases in between. The CDR3 is CSVTGQAGGYNEQFF. DNA of the CDR3: TGCAGCGTAACCGGACAGGCCGGGGGCTACAATGAGCAGTTCTTC.

CDR3 in amino acids: CASSKRKTSPGDTQYF. The CDR3 DNA follows: TGTGCCAGCAGCAAAAGGAAGACTAGCCCGGGGGATACGCAGTATTTT. V usage is TRBV13 and J usage is TRBJ2-3; TRBD2 agrees at 7 bases. The germline V gene has CDR1 PRHDT and CDR2 FYEKMQ (reference sequence). With V trimmed by 5 bases and J by 6 bases, 14 bases remained unmatched. This CDR3 is built from 16 residues.